The 7 T cell receptor beta chains presented below share a single source sample, sequenced in a study of beta chain features in type 1 diabetes. Expressed TCRB transcripts were sequenced after all isolated RNA was converted to cDNA. Measured with immunoSEQ multiplex PCR; TCRdb has only the in-frame clones, and not every one. This sample has under 950,000 clones, with about 17% found just once. The sample was naive CD4+ T cells from blood. All receptors derive from a woman between 18 and 29 years old in good health.

This clone came up a few times. The chain uses TRBV6-5 and TRBJ2-7; no clear D gene. The germline CDR1 and CDR2 sequences are MNHEY and SVGAGI. CDR3 length: 9 residues. V dropped 6 bases and J dropped 5 bases, with 2 bases sitting between them. The DNA of the CDR3 is TGTGCCAGCAGGAACGAGCAGTACTTC. Amino acids: CASRNEQYF.

The chain is built from TRBV7-2 and TRBJ1-3; possible D gene TRBD1, 5 bases. Germline V gives CDR1 SGHTA, CDR2 FQGNSA. Trimming took 2 bases from V and 4 from J, leaving 12 bases between them. This CDR3 has 15 amino acids. This CDR3 is CASSLSDGQGNTIYF. CDR3 nucleotide sequence: TGTGCCAGCAGCTTATCCGATGGACAAGGAAACACCATATATTTT.

V is TRBV5-4 and J is TRBJ2-7, with 9 bases aligning to TRBD2. The CDR3 consists of 15 residues. Germline V gene lookup returns CDR1 SGHNT and CDR2 YYREEE (reference sequence). V dropped 0 bases and J dropped 3; count of bases not matched to a gene: 4. The CDR3 loop reads CASSLVGGRDYEQYF. CDR3 coding DNA: TGTGCCAGCAGCTTGGTCGGCGGGAGGGACTACGAGCAGTACTTC.

The chain is built from TRBV7-3 and TRBJ2-5; D might be TRBD1 (5 bases). Between the trimmed V and J ends, which lost 5 bases and 2 bases, there was a span of 9 bases. The CDR3 is made up of 13 amino acids. Per the germline V gene, CDR1 is SGHTA and CDR2 is FQGTGA. Here the CDR3 reads CASSPNRQETQYF. As DNA, the CDR3 is TGTGCCAGCAGCCCCAACAGGCAAGAGACCCAGTACTTC.

The chain links TRBV5-6 to TRBJ2-1; D perhaps matches TRBD2 (6 bases). CDR1 is SGHDT and CDR2 is YYEEEE in the germline V gene. This CDR3 is built from 12 residues. V was pared by 0 bases and J by 10 bases, with 8 bases between. The CDR3: CASSLGGGEQFF. As DNA, the CDR3 is TGTGCCAGCAGCTTGGGGGGAGGAGAGCAGTTCTTC.

The sample holds a few counts of this clone. V gene TRBV11-2 combines with J gene TRBJ2-7; 9 positions match TRBD2. The CDR3 runs 15 residues. Germline V gene lookup returns CDR1 SGHAT and CDR2 FQNNGV. Losses at the gene ends were 0 bases for V and 5 bases for J; bases not matched to a gene: 5. As DNA, the CDR3 is TGTGCCAGCAGCTTAGATCAGGTAGCGGGAGACGAGCAGTACTTC. Translating it yields CASSLDQVAGDEQYF.

The chain combines TRBV7-9 with TRBJ2-7, with D perhaps being TRBD1 or TRBD2 (5 bases each). Germline V lookup: CDR1 SEHNR, CDR2 FQNEAQ (reference sequence). The CDR3 totals 15 residues. V was clipped by 3 bases and J by 3 bases, with 15 bases between them. The CDR3 is CASSFMRGRHYEQYF. For the CDR3, the DNA is TGTGCCAGCAGCTTTATGAGGGGCCGGCACTACGAGCAGTACTTC. Using reference TRBV7-9 and TRBJ2-7 for the parts outside the CDR3, the full variable domain is DTGVSQNPRHKITKRGQNVTFRCDPISEHNRLYWYRQTLGQGPEFLTYFQNEAQLEKSRLLSDRFSAERPKGSFSTLEIQRTEQGDSAMYLCASSFMRGRHYEQYFGPGTRLTVT.